What follows are 25 T cell receptor beta chains derived from one specimen sequenced in a study of T cells after yellow fever vaccination. TCRdb itself ran the 5' RACE reads through MiXCR, one entry per CDR3 protein. The sample lists approximately 610,000 distinct CDR3 sequences, about a sixth occurring once. Specimen: PBMCs, collected around 5 days after the first yellow fever vaccination. These receptors all stem from a young man who received the YFV17D yellow fever vaccine.

This clonotype was seen more than once but under ten times. The chain couples TRBV3-1 to TRBJ1-2; weak D call: TRBD1 (5 bases). V was cut by 1 base and J by 8 bases, with 11 bases left in between. The germline gives CDR1 LGHDT, CDR2 YNNKEL (reference sequence). The CDR3 is 13 residues long. The CDR3 region is CASSQVQGRGYTF. In nucleotides, the CDR3 is TGTGCCAGCAGCCAAGTCCAGGGTCGCGGCTACACCTTC. The full variable domain, with the rest looked up from reference TRBV3-1 and TRBJ1-2, is DTAVSQTPKYLVTQMGNDKSIKCEQNLGHDTMYWYKQDSKKFLKIMFSYNNKELIINETVPNRFSPKSPDKAHLNLHINSLELGDSAVYFCASSQVQGRGYTFGSGTRLTVV.

This chain uses TRBV27 with TRBJ1-1; unclear D gene. The CDR3 is made up of 15 amino acids. V was pared by 4 bases and J by 2 bases, with 14 bases between. Germline CDR1 reads MNHEY; CDR2 reads SMNVEV (reference sequence). The CDR3 DNA reads as TGTGCCAGCAGTTCACGGACCGACTTAAACACTGAAGCTTTCTTT. As protein: CASSSRTDLNTEAFF.

This clonotype turned up a few times. This chain joins TRBV7-8 and TRBJ1-5; no reliable D call. This CDR3 comprises 14 residues. The germline V gene has CDR1 SGHVS and CDR2 FQNEAQ. V dropped 7 bases and J dropped 0 bases, with 10 bases sitting between them. The CDR3 DNA reads as TGTGCCAGCACCCGTTTAAATAGCAATCAGCCCCAGCATTTT. Protein sequence: CASTRLNSNQPQHF.

The genes are TRBV6-2 or TRBV6-3 and TRBJ2-1; D unresolved. The length of the CDR3 is 15 residues. CDR1 is MNHEY, CDR2 SVGEGT, per germline. Trimming shortened V by 2 bases and J by 0 bases, and 8 bases separated the two germline ends. The CDR3 reads CASSYPRTSYNEQFF. The DNA for the CDR3 is TGTGCCAGCAGTTACCCCCGCACCTCCTACAATGAGCAGTTCTTC.

The rearrangement uses TRBV6-1 and TRBJ1-2, with TRBD1 identical over 8 bases. This CDR3 is built from 17 residues. Germline CDR1 and CDR2: MNHNS and SASEGT. After removal of 6 bases from V and 4 bases from J, the junction contained 16 bases not matched to a gene. The CDR3 bases are TGTGCCAGCAGCCCTGAAACCGGACAGGGAACCTTCTATGGCTACACCTTC. Translated, it gives CASSPETGQGTFYGYTF.

The chain employs TRBV7-2 and TRBJ2-5, with 12 bases fitting TRBD2. The CDR3 sequence is 16 residues long. V gave up 5 bases and J gave up 5 bases; unmatched junction bases: 9. CDR1 is SGHTA and CDR2 is FQGNSA in the germline V gene. CDR3 nucleotides: TGTGCCAGCAGCGATCTAGCGGGGGGGCCGGAGGAGACCCAGTACTTC. Translating gives CASSDLAGGPEETQYF.

This clonotype came up many times. J is TRBJ1-3 and V is TRBV15; 8 bases match TRBD1. The J segment lost 4 bases and the V segment lost 3 bases, leaving 5 bases of the junction unmatched. CDR1 and CDR2 (germline): LNHNV, YYDKDF (reference sequence). The CDR3 consists of 15 residues. The CDR3 reads CATSRDRASGNTIYF. The CDR3 region has the DNA TGTGCCACCAGCAGGGACAGGGCCTCAGGAAACACCATATATTTT.

This clonotype was seen more than once but under ten times. The chain couples TRBV20-1 to TRBJ2-3; no definite D call. Germline V lookup: CDR1 DFQATT, CDR2 SNEGSKA (reference sequence). Trimming stripped 5 bases from V and 2 bases from J, with 26 bases between. This CDR3 spans 18 amino acids. This CDR3 reads CSAPLGVAPILDTDTQYF. The CDR3 nucleotides are TGCAGTGCTCCCCTAGGAGTTGCGCCCATATTGGACACAGATACGCAGTATTTT.

The gene calls are TRBV13 and TRBJ2-7, with D possibly being TRBD2 (7 bases). The CDR3 has 14 amino acids. Germline loops: CDR1 PRHDT, CDR2 FYEKMQ (reference sequence). V was shortened by 5 bases and J by 4 bases, with 15 bases between the two germline ends. Here the CDR3 DNA reads TGTGCCAGCAGCCCGAGGGGGGGGCGGTACGAGCAGTACTTC. This gives the protein CASSPRGGRYEQYF.

A few counts support this clonotype. The genes are TRBV7-9 and TRBJ1-3; a possible D gene is TRBD1 (5 bases). This CDR3 spans 14 amino acids. Germline V gene data show CDR1 as SEHNR and CDR2 as FQNEAQ (reference sequence). V dropped 3 bases and J dropped 4 bases, with 10 bases sitting between them. The CDR3 bases are TGTGCCAGCAGCTTCGGGGACGGGGGAAACACCATATATTTT. Its protein is CASSFGDGGNTIYF.

There are many counts of this clonotype. The chain uses TRBV4-2 and TRBJ2-1; TRBD1 or TRBD2 may be the D gene (5 bases each). Germline CDR1 is LGHNA and CDR2 is YNFKEQ. This CDR3 is 15 amino acids long. V was cut by 4 bases and J by 6 bases, with 16 bases left in between. The CDR3 region has the DNA TGTGCCAGCAGCCGACCCGGGACGGACCTCAATGAGCAGTTCTTC. It specifies CASSRPGTDLNEQFF.

The J gene is TRBJ2-3, the V gene TRBV6-2 or TRBV6-3; D not certain. The CDR3 is made up of 14 amino acids. Germline CDR1 MNHEY, CDR2 SVGEGT. V was pared by 7 bases and J by 3 bases, with 14 bases between. Here the CDR3 reads CASTRPARTDTQYF. The CDR3 DNA follows: TGTGCCAGCACGAGGCCGGCGAGGACAGATACGCAGTATTTT.

This clonotype has only a few counts. The rearrangement uses TRBV29-1 and TRBJ1-1; 8 bases are shared with TRBD1. CDR3 size: 11 residues. J gave up 10 bases and V 4 bases, and 5 bases lay outside the gene matches. Germline V lookup: CDR1 SQVTM, CDR2 ANQGSEA. Here the CDR3 reads CSVVGQGGAFF. DNA of the CDR3: TGCAGCGTTGTCGGACAGGGAGGAGCTTTCTTT.

This clonotype was observed a single time. The rearrangement links TRBV4-2 to TRBJ1-2; 8 bases are a match to TRBD1. Germline V gives CDR1 LGHNA, CDR2 YNFKEQ. V was clipped by 0 bases and J by 8 bases; unmatched bases: 14. This CDR3 is 17 amino acids long. CDR3 amino acids: CASSQDSYRDRGNGYTF. CDR3 nucleotide sequence: TGTGCCAGCAGCCAAGATAGCTACCGAGACAGGGGAAACGGCTACACCTTC.

This clonotype has a count of ten or more. The genes are TRBV4-2 and TRBJ1-6; 11 positions match TRBD1. Losses at the gene ends were 0 bases for V and 9 bases for J; bases not matched to a gene: 4. The CDR3 totals 16 residues. CDR1 LGHNA and CDR2 YNFKEQ come from the germline V gene. CDR3 in amino acids: CASSQDRGQGGSPLHF. The CDR3, as DNA: TGTGCCAGCAGCCAAGATCGGGGACAGGGGGGTTCACCCCTCCACTTT.

A few counts support this clonotype. The gene calls are TRBV5-5 and TRBJ2-7, with 7 bases lining up with TRBD2. V lost 4 bases to trimming and J lost 3 bases; unmatched junction nucleotides: 13. Germline V gives CDR1 SGHKS, CDR2 YYEKEE (reference sequence). CDR3 length: 16 amino acids. This CDR3 is CASSPPNRGGHYEQYV. In DNA, the CDR3 is TGTGCCAGCAGCCCCCCCAACCGGGGAGGGCACTACGAGCAGTACGTC.

The table lists this clonotype with a few counts. The chain uses TRBV20-1 and TRBJ1-5; a possible D gene is TRBD1 (5 bases). In germline, CDR1 is DFQATT, CDR2 SNEGSKA (reference sequence). Between the trimmed V and J ends, which lost 4 bases and 5 bases, there was a span of 12 bases. The CDR3 loop spans 13 amino acids. The CDR3 reads CSAKGREDQPQHF. In DNA, the CDR3 is TGCAGTGCTAAGGGCAGGGAGGATCAGCCCCAGCATTTT.

The chain uses TRBV7-2 and TRBJ1-2; no definite D call. This CDR3 has 11 amino acids. Trimming took off 4 bases at V and 8 bases at J, with 8 bases between the two ends. Germline values: CDR1 SGHTA, CDR2 FQGNSA. The CDR3 region is CASSSYGGYTF. The CDR3 coding sequence is TGTGCCAGCAGCTCCTATGGCGGCTACACCTTC.

This clonotype was counted between two and nine times. This chain uses TRBV6-1 with TRBJ2-6; no clear D gene. Germline loops: CDR1 MNHNS, CDR2 SASEGT. With 7 bases removed from V and 1 base from J, the gap between germline ends came to 11 bases. The CDR3 length is 15 residues. CDR3 nucleotide sequence: TGTGCCAGCACCGGGTTGGTATCTGGGGCCAACGTCCTGACTTTC. This sequence encodes CASTGLVSGANVLTF.

A few counts support this clonotype. The rearrangement joins TRBV28 to TRBJ2-4, with 9 bases that match TRBD2. The CDR3 has 15 residues. V shed 5 bases and J 5 bases; nucleotides not matched to a gene: 7. CDR1 is MDHEN and CDR2 is SYDVKM in the germline V gene. The CDR3 loop reads CASSPLAGAENIQYF. The CDR3 nucleotides read TGTGCCAGCAGTCCATTAGCGGGGGCGGAAAACATTCAGTACTTC.

This clonotype was detected a few times. The chain links TRBV2 to TRBJ1-6; D remains unclear. V was cut by 4 bases and J by 6 bases, with 16 bases left in between. There are 16 residues in the CDR3. Germline V gene data show CDR1 as SNHLY and CDR2 as FYNNEI. The CDR3 is CASSAATIWANSPLHF. CDR3 nucleotide sequence: TGTGCCAGCAGTGCTGCGACAATCTGGGCTAATTCACCCCTCCACTTT.

This clonotype came up a few times. J is TRBJ1-2 and V is TRBV20-1; tentative D call: TRBD1 (6 bases). The V gene lost 0 bases and the J gene lost 4 bases, with 18 bases spanning the gap. This CDR3 comprises 16 residues. From germline, CDR1 is DFQATT and CDR2 SNEGSKA (reference sequence). The CDR3 sequence: CSARDFGAGTPYGYTF. The CDR3 DNA is TGCAGTGCTAGAGATTTTGGGGCAGGGACACCCTATGGCTACACCTTC.

This clonotype was counted between two and nine times. As DNA, the CDR3 is TGTGCCAGCAGCAGGGACAGGCTCTCTGGAAACACCATATATTTT. Translation gives CASSRDRLSGNTIYF. The chain has TRBV9 and TRBJ1-3, with 8 bases that match TRBD1. The CDR3 covers 15 residues. Trimming at V came to 4 bases and at J to 0 bases, leaving 3 bases not matched to a gene. Germline-derived CDR1 and CDR2 are SGDLS and YYNGEE.

This clonotype appeared a few times. This rearrangement joins TRBV7-9 to TRBJ1-2; 10 bases are shared with TRBD1. Trimming removed 5 bases from V and 6 bases from J; junction bases left unmatched: 9. The CDR3 contains 15 residues. CDR1 and CDR2 from the germline V gene are SEHNR and FQNEAQ (reference sequence). The CDR3 region has the DNA TGTGCCAGCAGCCCCCGGGACAGGGGATTAGATGGCTACACCTTC. Encoded protein: CASSPRDRGLDGYTF.

This clonotype was seen more than once but under ten times. The rearrangement uses TRBV2 and TRBJ1-1, with 7 bases fitting TRBD1. From germline, CDR1 is SNHLY and CDR2 FYNNEI. The J segment lost 3 bases and the V segment lost 8 bases, leaving 12 bases of the junction unmatched. The CDR3 is 15 residues long. The CDR3 here is CASGSQGVRDTEAFF. CDR3 bases: TGTGCCAGCGGGAGCCAGGGGGTGCGGGACACTGAAGCTTTCTTT.